The 5 T cell receptor beta chains below were found in one sample sequenced in a study of OX40 agonist ivuxolimab in advanced cancers. Assay: immunoSEQ multiplex PCR; the TCRdb copy retains only in-frame clones and omits some. This table holds around 95,000 clones, roughly 89% found once. The sample was CD4+ or CD8+ T cells sorted from blood, taken in a trial of the OX40 agonist ivuxolimab. The receptors come from an adult with an advanced solid tumor such as melanoma, head and neck, liver or kidney cancer.

This rearrangement joins TRBV29-1 to TRBJ2-2; 7 positions agree with TRBD1. Germline V gene lookup returns CDR1 SQVTM and CDR2 ANQGSEA. The CDR3 runs to 13 residues. Trimming at V came to 8 bases and at J to 5 bases, leaving 8 bases not matched to a gene. The CDR3 sequence is CSFQTGRTGELFF. CDR3 bases: TGCAGCTTTCAGACAGGGCGGACCGGGGAGCTGTTTTTT.

This chain uses TRBV10-3 with TRBJ2-1, with TRBD2 matching over 12 bases. The J segment lost 1 base and the V segment lost 7 bases, leaving 5 bases of the junction unmatched. In germline, CDR1 is ENHRY, CDR2 SYGVKD. CDR3 length: 16 amino acids. This chain's CDR3 is CAINWTSGDSYNEQFF. The CDR3 bases are TGTGCCATCAATTGGACTAGCGGGGATTCCTACAATGAGCAGTTCTTC.

The J gene is TRBJ1-5, the V gene TRBV15; TRBD1 matches at 10 bases. The CDR3 length is 16 residues. V shed 2 bases, J shed 6 bases, and the junction held 7 bases outside the gene matches. The germline gives CDR1 LNHNV, CDR2 YYDKDF (reference sequence). In DNA form, the CDR3 reads TGTGCCACCAGCAGAAAGAGACAGGGGGCGGTTCAGCCCCAGCATTTT. Translated, it gives CATSRKRQGAVQPQHF.

The genes are TRBV5-1 and TRBJ2-5; D may be TRBD2 (5 bases). V shed 3 bases and J shed 4 bases, with 19 bases lying between them. The CDR3 extends over 16 amino acids. Germline V gives CDR1 SGHRS, CDR2 YFSETQ. CDR3 sequence reads: CASSSISGGEGETQYF. The CDR3 DNA is TGCGCCAGCAGCTCGATATCGGGCGGAGAGGGAGAGACCCAGTACTTC.

CDR3: CASSGLAASSTDTQYF. As DNA, the CDR3 is TGTGCCAGCTCCGGACTAGCGGCCTCTAGCACAGATACGCAGTATTTT. The V and J genes are TRBV2 and TRBJ2-3, with 10 nucleotides matching TRBD2. This CDR3 region has 16 residues. The V and J ends lost 8 bases and 0 bases, in that order; junction bases with no gene match: 8. Germline-derived CDR1 and CDR2 are SNHLY and FYNNEI. Drawing the rest from reference TRBV2 and TRBJ2-3, the complete variable domain is EPEVTQTPSHQVTQMGQEVILRCVPISNHLYFYWYRQILGQKVEFLVSFYNNEISEKSEIFDDQFSVERPDGSNFTLKIRSTKLEDSAMYFCASSGLAASSTDTQYFGPGTRLTVL.